These T cell receptor beta chains were read from a single sample in a study of blood T cells in healthy people across ages. TCRdb called the 5' RACE reads again in MiXCR, with one record for every CDR3 protein. Of some 900,000 distinct CDR3 sequences listed, 29% are singletons. The material sequenced was blood. These receptors all come from a woman over 75 in good health. Both conserved end residues are part of each CDR3. The D gene is left open where the match is weak. Not all rows give a size; the values are once, few, many and, for expanded clones, a class.

TRBV11-3	few	TRBJ1-1	TRBD1	CASQGGGTGQTEAFF	TGTGCCAGCCAGGGAGGCGGGACAGGACAAACCGAAGCTTTCTTT
TRBV5-1	.	TRBJ2-7	.	CASTAGSSYNEQYF	TGCGCCAGCACAGCGGGCAGCTCCTACAATGAGCAGTACTTC
TRBV6-2/TRBV6-3	many	TRBJ2-5	.	CASSELKDVRGWETQYF	TGTGCCAGCAGTGAACTGAAGGACGTGAGGGGCTGGGAGACCCAGTACTTC
TRBV5-6	.	TRBJ2-5	TRBD2	CASSLDSGRSQETQYF	TGTGCCAGCAGCTTGGATTCCGGGAGGTCCCAAGAGACCCAGTACTTC
TRBV19	few	TRBJ2-3	TRBD2	CASSPPFGRDGTQYF	TGTGCCAGTAGTCCCCCATTTGGGAGGGATGGTACGCAGTATTTT
TRBV7-2	many	TRBJ1-5	.	CASRPQGNSNQPQHF	TGTGCCAGCAGACCTCAGGGTAATAGCAATCAGCCCCAGCATTTT
TRBV20-1	.	TRBJ1-1	.	CSADRGSVNTEAFF	TGCAGTGCAGACCGGGGGTCCGTGAACACTGAAGCTTTCTTT
TRBV29-1	.	TRBJ2-7	.	CSVYGDGYEQYF	TGCAGCGTTTATGGGGATGGCTACGAGCAGTACTTC
TRBV7-2	many	TRBJ1-1	TRBD1	CASSPRPTGTYEAFF	TGTGCCAGCAGCCCTCGACCGACAGGGACATATGAAGCTTTCTTT
TRBV2	once	TRBJ2-1	.	CASTDRPSYYEQFF	TGTGCCAGCACAGACAGGCCTTCTTACTATGAGCAGTTCTTC
TRBV6-1	many	TRBJ2-1	TRBD2	CASSELAGTFEQFF	TGTGCCAGCAGTGAATTAGCGGGGACTTTCGAGCAGTTCTTC
TRBV12-3/TRBV12-4	.	TRBJ2-1	.	CASSLRRNQETQFF	TGCGCCAGCAGTTTACGACGGAACCAAGAGACCCAGTTCTTC
TRBV4-2	many	TRBJ2-6	TRBD2	CASSSGGATGANVLTF	TGTGCCAGCAGTTCCGGGGGGGCGACTGGGGCCAACGTCCTGACTTTC
TRBV20-1	.	TRBJ2-2	TRBD2	CSAKLAITGELFF	TGCAGTGCCAAACTAGCGATCACCGGGGAGCTGTTTTTT
TRBV20-1	few	TRBJ1-5	TRBD1	CSARDSPNQPQHF	TGCAGTGCTCGGGACAGTCCCAATCAGCCCCAGCATTTT
TRBV11-2	many	TRBJ1-2	TRBD1	CASSLRRTGGNYGYTF	TGTGCCAGCAGCTTAAGGAGGACAGGGGGCAACTATGGCTACACCTTC
TRBV27	many	TRBJ1-2	.	CASSFWARDDYGYTF	TGTGCCAGCAGTTTCTGGGCCAGGGATGACTATGGCTACACCTTC
TRBV20-1	many	TRBJ2-6	TRBD1	CSAGTGAGANVLTF	TGCAGTGCTGGGACAGGGGCTGGGGCCAACGTCCTGACTTTC
TRBV5-1	many	TRBJ2-1	TRBD1	CASSHGQGMSNEQFF	TGCGCCAGCAGCCACGGACAGGGGATGTCCAATGAGCAGTTCTTC
TRBV4-1	many	TRBJ2-1	TRBD2	CASSRQLAGGRYNEQFF	TGCGCCAGCAGCCGACAACTAGCGGGGGGGCGATACAATGAGCAGTTCTTC
TRBV7-9	.	TRBJ1-5	.	CASSLEGAPQHF	TGTGCCAGCAGCTTAGAAGGCGCGCCCCAGCATTTT
TRBV7-2	many	TRBJ2-2	.	CASSLQGTGELFF	TGTGCCAGCAGCCTTCAGGGTACCGGGGAGCTGTTTTTT
TRBV7-2	many	TRBJ2-4	TRBD2	CASSLAGTSGGRNIQYF	TGTGCCAGCAGCTTAGCCGGGACTAGCGGGGGGAGAAACATTCAGTACTTC
TRBV7-2	many	TRBJ1-5	.	CASSFAGLNQPQHF	TGTGCCAGCAGCTTCGCAGGGTTAAATCAGCCCCAGCATTTT
TRBV9	few	TRBJ2-3	TRBD2	CASSVAGQRGGQDTQYF	TGTGCCAGCAGCGTAGCTGGCCAGCGGGGGGGCCAAGATACGCAGTATTTT
TRBV14	.	TRBJ2-7	.	CASGQDSRTSYEQYF	TGTGCCAGCGGCCAAGACTCCAGGACTTCCTACGAGCAGTACTTC
TRBV29-1	.	TRBJ2-7	TRBD1	CSVLGTGRYEQYF	TGCAGCGTCCTCGGGACAGGGCGCTACGAGCAGTACTTC
TRBV5-4	.	TRBJ2-1	TRBD1	CASSPGTGGFLSYNEQFF	TGTGCCAGCAGTCCCGGGACAGGGGGCTTCCTCTCCTACAATGAGCAGTTCTTC
TRBV9	few	TRBJ2-6	.	CASSARDGASGANVLTF	TGTGCCAGCAGCGCCCGGGACGGAGCTTCTGGGGCCAACGTCCTGACTTTC
TRBV6-5	few	TRBJ1-2	.	CASTQGLGSLNYGYTF	TGTGCCAGCACCCAGGGGCTTGGGTCGCTGAACTATGGCTACACCTTC
TRBV21-1	many	TRBJ2-7	.	CASSKCSRLPYEQYF	TGTGCCAGCAGCAAGTGCTCGCGACTGCCCTACGAGCAGTACTTC
TRBV2	few	TRBJ2-1	.	CASSDYSSGQFF	TGTGCCAGCAGTGATTACTCAAGTGGGCAGTTCTTC
TRBV2	few	TRBJ1-5	.	CASTVHGGQPQHF	TGTGCCAGCACCGTCCATGGCGGTCAGCCCCAGCATTTT
TRBV12-3/TRBV12-4	few	TRBJ1-6	.	CASTFRAQSPLHF	TGTGCCAGCACCTTTCGGGCACAGTCACCCCTCCACTTT
TRBV12-3/TRBV12-4	.	TRBJ2-5	TRBD2	CASSSRLAGGRVHEQYF	TGTGCCAGCAGTTCCCGACTAGCGGGGGGGAGGGTCCATGAGCAGTACTTC
TRBV7-2	many	TRBJ2-3	TRBD2	CASSPIRGGALPDTQYF	TGTGCCAGCAGCCCAATTCGGGGGGGCGCGCTTCCAGATACGCAGTATTTT
TRBV6-1	few	TRBJ1-4	TRBD1	CASSEAAGGATNEKLFF	TGTGCCAGCAGTGAAGCCGCAGGGGGCGCAACTAATGAAAAACTGTTTTTT
TRBV6-6	once	TRBJ2-3	.	CASLRSAGEGEDTQYF	TGTGCCAGCCTGCGTTCGGCGGGAGAGGGGGAGGATACGCAGTATTTT
TRBV5-1	.	TRBJ2-7	TRBD1	CASRRNTGDYEQYF	TGCGCCAGCAGACGTAATACAGGGGATTACGAGCAGTACTTC
TRBV19	many	TRBJ2-6	.	CASSAQGRLSSGANVLTF	TGTGCCAGTAGTGCGCAGGGGCGCCTAAGCTCTGGGGCCAACGTCCTGACTTTC
TRBV5-6	many	TRBJ2-5	.	CASRLNGPQETQYF	TGTGCCAGCAGACTGAATGGGCCGCAGGAGACCCAGTACTTC
TRBV4-1	many	TRBJ2-3	TRBD2	CASSQWVGLAGRNPQTDTQYF	TGCGCCAGCAGCCAGTGGGTAGGACTAGCGGGTAGGAACCCGCAGACAGATACGCAGTATTTT
TRBV27	many	TRBJ1-2	.	CASSFLYRGDYGYTF	TGTGCCAGCAGTTTTCTATACCGGGGCGACTATGGCTACACCTTC
TRBV6-2/TRBV6-3	many	TRBJ1-2	.	CASSPSDSYGYTF	TGTGCCAGCAGCCCTTCCGACAGCTATGGCTACACCTTC
TRBV6-1	.	TRBJ2-7	.	CASSRGAAYEQYF	TGTGCCAGCAGCAGGGGGGCCGCCTACGAGCAGTACTTC
TRBV5-8	few	TRBJ1-5	.	CASSLAFTGFQPQHF	TGTGCCAGCAGCTTGGCCTTCACAGGGTTCCAGCCCCAGCATTTT
TRBV9	many	TRBJ2-3	TRBD2	CASSVGGGLTDTQYF	TGTGCCAGCAGCGTAGGGGGGGGGTTAACAGATACGCAGTATTTT
TRBV27	many	TRBJ2-1	TRBD2	CASTQVGGLYNEQFF	TGTGCCAGCACTCAAGTGGGAGGGCTCTACAATGAGCAGTTCTTC
TRBV7-8	.	TRBJ2-4	TRBD1	CASSVQGVNKNIQYF	TGTGCCAGCAGCGTACAGGGGGTGAACAAAAACATTCAGTACTTC
TRBV20-1	few	TRBJ2-5	TRBD2	CSAKLAGGPETQYF	TGCAGTGCTAAACTAGCGGGGGGCCCGGAGACCCAGTACTTC
TRBV30	.	TRBJ2-1	.	CAWSAFPTGKVRREQFF	TGTGCCTGGAGTGCATTCCCAACAGGAAAGGTGAGAAGGGAGCAGTTCTTC
TRBV7-9	many	TRBJ2-1	.	CASSQLGGGRNEQFF	TGTGCCAGCAGCCAACTCGGGGGCGGCCGCAATGAGCAGTTCTTC
TRBV28	.	TRBJ2-3	.	CASSSTGEGPLGGDTQYF	TGTGCCAGCAGTTCCACCGGGGAGGGCCCATTAGGGGGGGATACGCAGTATTTT
TRBV5-1	.	TRBJ1-2	TRBD1	CASSRGTGEYYYGYTF	TGCGCCAGCAGCCGAGGGACAGGGGAGTATTACTATGGCTACACCTTC
TRBV6-2/TRBV6-3	.	TRBJ2-7	.	CASSEVQSEQYF	TGTGCCAGCAGTGAAGTACAGTCTGAGCAGTACTTC
TRBV30	.	TRBJ2-1	.	CAWNRGATYNEQFF	TGTGCCTGGAATCGGGGGGCGACTTACAATGAGCAGTTCTTC
TRBV3-1	many	TRBJ2-1	TRBD2	CASSQEGTTYNEQFF	TGTGCCAGCAGCCAAGAAGGGACTACGTACAATGAGCAGTTCTTC
TRBV14	.	TRBJ1-6	.	CASSHNRLGNYNSPLHF	TGTGCCAGCAGCCATAATAGACTGGGGAACTATAATTCACCCCTCCACTTT
TRBV20-1	many	TRBJ1-2	.	CSASDRLNYGYTF	TGCAGTGCTTCAGACAGGTTAAACTATGGCTACACCTTC
TRBV6-1	.	TRBJ2-1	.	CASTSFGTGANEQFF	TGTGCCAGCACTTCGTTTGGAACGGGAGCAAATGAGCAGTTCTTC